Listed here are 10 T cell receptor beta chains from one sample, sequenced in a study of graft-versus-host responses after intestinal transplantation. The data were produced by immunoSEQ multiplex PCR, yet TCRdb's version contains in-frame clones alone and is incomplete. This repertoire shows about 97,000 clones, 91% found once; its top ten account for around 0.2%. Antigens for these TCRs are unknown. Sequences were derived from unstimulated CD4+ T cells sorted from spleen or lymph node cells, sampled before transplant. Every receptor here comes from a human donor who was the organ donor for an intestinal transplant.

A few counts support this clone. V gene TRBV6-4 combines with J gene TRBJ1-4; perhaps TRBD1 as D (5 bases). The CDR3 is 11 amino acids. Trimming took off 9 bases at V and 7 bases at J, with 9 bases between the two ends. Per the germline V gene, CDR1 is MRHNA and CDR2 is SNTAGT. CDR3 coding DNA: TGTGCCAGAGTAGGGGTTGAAAAACTGTTTTTT. Its translation: CARVGVEKLFF.

This rearrangement joins TRBV4-1 to TRBJ2-2; TRBD1 matches 9 bases. Germline V gene data show CDR1 as MGHRA and CDR2 as YSYEKL. This CDR3 region has 16 residues. With 0 bases clipped from V and 6 bases from J, the junction kept 5 bases outside the gene matches. CDR3: CASSQEGTGTSGELFF. For the CDR3, the DNA is TGCGCCAGCAGCCAAGAAGGGACAGGGACCTCCGGGGAGCTGTTTTTT.

The gene calls are TRBV5-1 and TRBJ2-1; 12 nucleotides line up with TRBD2. With 1 base clipped from V and 9 bases from J, the junction kept 8 bases outside the gene matches. From germline, CDR1 is SGHRS and CDR2 YFSETQ. The CDR3 sequence is 16 residues long. The chain's CDR3 is CASSLRASGGAREQFF. CDR3 nucleotide sequence: TGCGCCAGCAGCTTGCGGGCTAGCGGGGGGGCTCGTGAGCAGTTCTTC.

This clone was counted once. The CDR3 reads CASSRITQAVTRAGEQFF. The CDR3 DNA reads TGTGCCAGCAGCCGAATAACACAAGCGGTCACCCGAGCGGGTGAGCAGTTCTTC. The genes are TRBV5-4 and TRBJ2-1, with D perhaps TRBD2 (6 bases). Germline values: CDR1 SGHNT, CDR2 YYREEE (reference sequence). V was trimmed by 4 bases and J by 9 bases, leaving 29 bases between them. The CDR3 has 18 amino acids.

The CDR3 region is CASGLTGGYEQYF. The CDR3 DNA follows: TGTGCTAGTGGTTTGACAGGGGGCTACGAGCAGTACTTC. This chain uses TRBV12-5 with TRBJ2-7; 8 nucleotides match TRBD1. The CDR3 extends over 13 amino acids. The ends lost 2 bases at V and 3 bases at J; junction bases unmatched: 0. Germline V gene sequence: CDR1 LGHNT, CDR2 FRNRAP.

The J gene is TRBJ2-3, the V gene TRBV7-8, with 8 positions matching TRBD1. Germline CDR1 reads SGHVS; CDR2 reads FQNEAQ. This CDR3 is built from 17 residues. V was pared by 1 base and J by 7 bases, with 13 bases of the junction left unmatched. CDR3 nucleotides: TGTGCCAGCAGCTTAGTTACCCAGGGGGCCTGGCCAAATACGCAGTATTTT. It yields the protein CASSLVTQGAWPNTQYF.

The chain uses TRBV27 and TRBJ1-2; D call uncertain. The V end lost 6 bases, the J end lost 4 bases, and 15 bases lay between the germline ends. Germline assignment: CDR1 MNHEY and CDR2 SMNVEV (reference sequence). The CDR3 is 14 residues long. The CDR3 bases are TGTGCCAGCAGCCCCCTCCGCACACCCTATGGCTACACCTTC. This codes for CASSPLRTPYGYTF.

The gene calls are TRBV18 and TRBJ1-2; D is perhaps TRBD1 (6 bases). V lost 1 base to trimming and J lost 4 bases, with 10 bases between them. The CDR3 spans 14 residues. Germline V CDR1 and CDR2: KGHSH, LQKENI. CDR3 nucleotides: TGTGCCAGCTCACCACTAGACAGGATCTATGGCTACACCTTC. Translating gives CASSPLDRIYGYTF.

This chain links TRBV9 with TRBJ2-1; a possible D gene is TRBD2 (5 bases). V was pared by 2 bases and J by 8 bases, with 11 bases between. Germline V CDR1 and CDR2: SGDLS, YYNGEE. CDR3 size: 13 residues. The DNA for the CDR3 is TGTGCCAGCAGCGTCGGTAGCGACCATGAGCAGTTCTTC. Amino acids: CASSVGSDHEQFF.

The chain recombines TRBV4-2 with TRBJ1-1, with D possibly TRBD1 on 5 matching bases. The CDR3 totals 16 residues. V gave up 0 bases and J gave up 6 bases, with 17 bases separating them. The germline CDR1 and CDR2 sequences are LGHNA and YNFKEQ. Here the CDR3 DNA reads TGTGCCAGCAGCCAAGATGGTGGCAGGGTGTTGTCTGAAGCTTTCTTT. This gives the protein CASSQDGGRVLSEAFF.